This T cell receptor beta chain was found in a study of CD8+ T cells in alopecia areata. Study information: After 6 to 18 months of tofacitinib, follow-up continued 6 months off drug. Study-wide results and caveats: Lesional scalp exceeded normal scalp in clonality, especially in alopecia totalis/universalis.

As to this clone: Its antigen is not identified.

RNA extraction and reverse transcription yielded cDNA as sequencing template. TCRdb's table, derived via immunoSEQ multiplex PCR, lists solely in-frame clones and lacks some. The sample contains more than 150,000 clones, roughly 53% of which appear only once. Specified treatment: oral pan-JAK inhibitor, 5-10 mg twice daily. The V and J ends lost 8 bases and 4 bases respectively, with 6 bases between them. The CDR3 is 10 residues long. Looked up from germline, CDR1 is MGHRA and CDR2 is YSYEKL. The V gene is TRBV4-1, the J gene TRBJ2-7; D unclear. The sample was CD8+ T cells sorted from blood, taken at week 24, from a patient treated with tofacitinib. The TCR was taken from a human donor with alopecia areata. This CDR3 reads CASGEYEQYF. CDR3 in DNA: TGCGCCAGCGGCGAGTACGAGCAGTACTTC.